These T cell receptor beta chains were read from a single sample in a study of blood T cell dynamics during melanoma immunotherapy. The table came from immunoSEQ multiplex PCR; TCRdb's copy has only in-frame clones and leaves some out. The profile shows 4,000 to 5,000 clones, approximately 96% of them singletons. This specimen was effector memory CD8+ T cells from blood, taken from a patient treated with checkpoint blockade. Receptors were obtained from a human donor with melanoma. CDR3s include the opening cysteine and the closing phenylalanine or tryptophan. The D gene is left open where the match is weak. Part of the rows lack a size; the others show once, few, many or a class for expanded clones.

TRBJ2-1 . TRBV28 . CASSFGYNEQFF TGTGCCAGCAGTTTTGGGTACAATGAGCAGTTCTTC
TRBJ1-4 . TRBV10-1 TRBD1 CAGYRGRDEKLFF TGCGCCGGGTACAGGGGGCGCGATGAAAAACTGTTTTTT
TRBJ2-7 once TRBV28 . CASSLIGSTYEQYF TGTGCCAGCAGTTTAATTGGTTCCACCTACGAGCAGTACTTC
TRBJ2-2 . TRBV7-9 . CASSPTRAGELFF TGTGCCAGCAGCCCCACGAGGGCCGGGGAGCTGTTTTTT
TRBJ2-7 . TRBV5-1 . CASSLVGGGEQYF TGCGCCAGCAGCTTGGTGGGGGGAGGAGAGCAGTACTTC
TRBJ2-3 . TRBV11-2 TRBD2 CASSLFPGPRGERDTQYF TGTGCCAGCAGCTTATTCCCAGGACCCCGGGGGGAGAGGGATACGCAGTATTTT
TRBJ2-5 . TRBV5-1 TRBD2 CASSLPTPGLAGGTRADETQYF TGCGCCAGCAGCTTACCTACACCCGGACTAGCGGGAGGTACTCGCGCGGATGAGACCCAGTACTTC
TRBJ2-7 . TRBV9 . CASSVEGVPSYEQYF TGTGCCAGCAGCGTAGAGGGAGTGCCTTCCTACGAGCAGTACTTC
TRBJ2-2 . TRBV11-2 TRBD1 CASVRGSTGELFF TGTGCCAGCGTCAGGGGGAGCACCGGGGAGCTGTTTTTT
TRBJ2-1 . TRBV29-1 . CSVEGAGGIQYNEQFF TGCAGCGTTGAAGGGGCAGGGGGGATCCAATACAATGAGCAGTTCTTC
TRBJ2-7 . TRBV29-1 TRBD2 CSVDSGRTREQYF TGCAGCGTTGATAGCGGGAGGACCCGCGAGCAGTACTTC
TRBJ2-7 . TRBV12-5 . CASGLGREQYF TGTGCTAGTGGTTTGGGGAGGGAGCAGTACTTC
TRBJ2-1 . TRBV5-1 TRBD2 CATKGTSGDNEQFF TGCGCCACCAAGGGGACTAGCGGGGACAATGAGCAGTTCTTC
TRBJ1-4 . TRBV21-1 . CASLRAARSNEKLFF TGTGCCAGCCTGAGAGCTGCCCGATCTAATGAAAAACTGTTTTTT
TRBJ1-5 . TRBV6-5 . CASSYGGSNQPQHF TGTGCCAGCAGTTACGGGGGTAGCAATCAGCCCCAGCATTTT
TRBJ2-7 . TRBV27 . CASSPSSGSLPYEQYF TGTGCCAGCAGTCCTTCGAGCGGAAGCCTTCCTTACGAGCAGTACTTC
TRBJ2-1 . TRBV9 . CASSVGDYNEQFF TGTGCCAGCAGCGTAGGGGACTACAATGAGCAGTTCTTC
TRBJ2-2 once TRBV4-1 TRBD2 CASSQGLAGGPTGTGELFF TGCGCCAGCAGCCAAGGGTTAGCGGGAGGCCCCACGGGCACCGGGGAGCTGTTTTTT
TRBJ2-1 . TRBV28 TRBD1 CASSLIRDRVRKQFF TGTGCCAGCAGTTTAATTAGGGACAGGGTTAGAAAGCAGTTCTTC
TRBJ2-3 once TRBV4-2 TRBD2 CASSQTSGSADTQYF TGTGCCAGCAGCCAAACTAGCGGGAGTGCAGATACGCAGTATTTT
TRBJ2-1 . TRBV9 . CASSDRFAQFF TGTGCCAGCAGCGACCGGTTTGCGCAGTTCTTC
TRBJ2-2 . TRBV25-1 . CASSEILTGELFF TGTGCCAGCAGTGAAATTCTCACCGGGGAGCTGTTTTTT
TRBJ2-7 . TRBV29-1 . CSVDGTSSSSQYF .
TRBJ2-1 . TRBV7-7 . CASSPLLGPNEQFF TGTGCCAGCAGCCCCCTACTAGGTCCCAATGAGCAGTTCTTC
TRBJ1-4 . TRBV9 TRBD1 CASSADGTVNEKLFF TGTGCCAGCAGCGCAGACGGGACAGTTAATGAAAAACTGTTTTTT
TRBJ2-7 once TRBV4-1 TRBD2 CASSQTSSGSSYEQYF TGCGCCAGCAGCCAGACATCTAGCGGGAGTTCGTACGAGCAGTACTTC
TRBJ2-7 . TRBV5-1 . CASMGGLSYEQYF TGCGCCAGCATGGGCGGGCTCTCCTACGAGCAGTACTTC
TRBJ1-1 . TRBV27 . CASFNHPMNTEAFF TGTGCCAGCTTTAACCACCCAATGAACACTGAAGCTTTCTTT
TRBJ2-3 once TRBV28 TRBD2 CASSLFVAGGAVDSQYF TGTGCCAGCAGTTTATTTGTGGCGGGAGGGGCGGTAGATTCGCAGTATTTT
TRBJ2-2 few TRBV9 . CASSVSDTGELFF TGTGCCAGCAGCGTAAGTGACACCGGGGAGCTGTTTTTT
TRBJ2-7 . TRBV7-6 TRBD1 CASSPGTDGTYEQYF TGTGCCAGCAGCCCCGGGACAGACGGTACCTACGAGCAGTACTTC